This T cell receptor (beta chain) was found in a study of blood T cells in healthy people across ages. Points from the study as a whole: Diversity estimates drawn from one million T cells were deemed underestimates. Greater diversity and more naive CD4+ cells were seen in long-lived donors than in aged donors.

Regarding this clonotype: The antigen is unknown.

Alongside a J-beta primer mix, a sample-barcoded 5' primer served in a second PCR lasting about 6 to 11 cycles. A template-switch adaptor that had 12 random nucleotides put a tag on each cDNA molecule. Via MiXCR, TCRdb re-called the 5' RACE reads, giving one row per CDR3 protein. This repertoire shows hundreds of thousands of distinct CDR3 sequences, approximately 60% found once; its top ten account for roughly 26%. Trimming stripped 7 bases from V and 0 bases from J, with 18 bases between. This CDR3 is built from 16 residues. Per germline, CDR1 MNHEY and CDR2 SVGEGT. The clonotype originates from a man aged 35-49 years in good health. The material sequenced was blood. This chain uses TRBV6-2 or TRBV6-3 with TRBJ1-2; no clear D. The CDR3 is CASTALTENANYGYTF. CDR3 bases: TGTGCCAGCACCGCTTTAACAGAAAACGCTAACTATGGCTACACCTTC.